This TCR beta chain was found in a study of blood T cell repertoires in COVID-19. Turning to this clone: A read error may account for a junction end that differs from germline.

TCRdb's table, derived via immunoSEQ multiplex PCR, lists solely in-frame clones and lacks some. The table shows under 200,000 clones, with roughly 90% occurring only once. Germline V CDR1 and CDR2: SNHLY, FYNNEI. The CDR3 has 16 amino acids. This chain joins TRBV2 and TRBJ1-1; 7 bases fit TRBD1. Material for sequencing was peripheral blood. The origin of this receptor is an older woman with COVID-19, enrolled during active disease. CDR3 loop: CASSLPIWGTADKPAF. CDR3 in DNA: TGTGCCAGCAGTCTTCCAATCTGGGGGACAGCAGATAAGCCCGCCTTT.